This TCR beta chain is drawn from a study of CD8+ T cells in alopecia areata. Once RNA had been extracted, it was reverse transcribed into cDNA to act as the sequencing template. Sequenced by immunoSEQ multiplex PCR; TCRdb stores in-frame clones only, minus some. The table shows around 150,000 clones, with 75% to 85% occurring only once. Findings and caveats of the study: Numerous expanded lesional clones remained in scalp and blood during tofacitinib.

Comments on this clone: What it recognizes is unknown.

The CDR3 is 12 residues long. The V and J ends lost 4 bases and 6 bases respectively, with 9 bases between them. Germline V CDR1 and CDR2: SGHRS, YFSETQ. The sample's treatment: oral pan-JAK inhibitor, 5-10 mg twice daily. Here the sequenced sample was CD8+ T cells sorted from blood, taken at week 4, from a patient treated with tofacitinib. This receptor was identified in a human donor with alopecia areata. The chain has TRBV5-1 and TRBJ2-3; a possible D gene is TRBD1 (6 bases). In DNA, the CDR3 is TGCGCCAGCAGCATTGACAGGGATACGCAGTATTTT. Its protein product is CASSIDRDTQYF. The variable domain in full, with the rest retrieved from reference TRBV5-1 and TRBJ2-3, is KAGVTQTPRYLIKTRGQQVTLSCSPISGHRSVSWYQQTPGQGLQFLFEYFSETQRNKGNFPGRFSGRQFSNSRSEMNVSTLELGDSALYLCASSIDRDTQYFGPGTRLTVL.